The sequence of this TCR beta chain was determined in a study of T cell repertoires in cytomegalovirus infection. Overall study findings and caveats: Dominating the ex vivo response were HLA-C-restricted CMV-specific TCR beta clonotypes.

CDR1 and CDR2 from the germline V gene are MNHEY and SVGAGI. The CDR3 is made up of 13 amino acids. Trimming left V 5 bases short and J 10 bases short, with 12 bases between. This clonotype was picked up a small number of times. What it binds is unknown. TCRdb re-called the reads with MiXCR, one entry per CDR3 protein. The sample carries about 330,000 distinct CDR3 sequences, about 35% recorded once. Sequencing used cultured PBMCs, obtained from culture after CMV antigen stimulation. The genes are TRBV6-5 and TRBJ1-6; D is possibly TRBD1 (5 bases). The receptor was isolated from a human donor in good health (CMV status not recorded). Some clones in this sample may be carry-over from other donors' samples. CDR3 in amino acids: CASSSGAASPLHF. CDR3 DNA sequence: TGTGCCAGCAGTAGCGGGGCTGCCTCACCCCTCCACTTT.